Presented here are 18 T cell receptor beta chains from one specimen sequenced in a study of blood T cell repertoires in COVID-19. Sequencing used immunoSEQ multiplex PCR; TCRdb keeps in-frame clones, though not all of them. The repertoire consists of 160,000 or so clones, with less than 90% occurring once and the leading ten covering around 2.5%. What was sequenced was peripheral blood. The receptors derive from a woman between 65 and 79 years old with acute or convalescent COVID-19.

The chain employs TRBV6-5 and TRBJ1-6; TRBD1 matches at 8 bases. The trim removed 8 bases at V and 6 bases at J, leaving 3 bases unmatched. Germline V gene lookup returns CDR1 MNHEY and CDR2 SVGAGI. The CDR3 spans 13 residues. The CDR3 region is CASGGQGNSPLHF. The CDR3 bases are TGTGCCAGCGGAGGACAGGGTAATTCACCCCTCCACTTT.

The genes are TRBV27 and TRBJ1-2; 7 bases line up with TRBD1. After removal of 3 bases from V and 7 bases from J, the junction contained 11 bases not matched to a gene. This CDR3 comprises 15 residues. The germline V gene has CDR1 MNHEY and CDR2 SMNVEV (reference sequence). CDR3 coding DNA: TGTGCCAGCAGTTTGAGGGGGCGAGGATTGGGTGGCTACACCTTC. Its translation: CASSLRGRGLGGYTF.

Notes on this clone: Because the CDR3's place on the DNA is in doubt, the DNA is left out and the CDR3 is given as listed by TCRdb. The chain links TRBV9 to TRBJ1-2. The CDR3 is 11 residues long, ends included. CDR1 SGDLS and CDR2 YYNGEE come from the germline V gene. CDR3 amino acids: CASSVGGGITF.

The CDR3 DNA reads TGTGCCAGCAGCCACCCTTTCGGGACCTACAATGAGCAGTTCTTC. As protein: CASSHPFGTYNEQFF. This chain uses TRBV7-2 with TRBJ2-1; the D gene is possibly TRBD2 (5 bases). Trimming pared 5 bases from V and 2 bases from J, leaving 13 bases between. Germline lookup yields CDR1 SGHTA and CDR2 FQGNSA. The CDR3 extends over 15 amino acids.

CDR3 region: CASSRQSGYGYTF. The DNA of the CDR3 is TGTGCCAGCAGCCGCCAGTCGGGCTATGGCTACACCTTC. The gene calls are TRBV14 and TRBJ1-2; D is undetermined. The V end was cut by 4 bases, the J end by 4 bases, with 10 bases between. The CDR3 has 13 residues. CDR1 and CDR2 from the germline V gene are SGHDN and FVKESK.

This clone was picked up one time. The same CDR3 is also encoded by other DNA sequences in this sample. The chain recombines TRBV7-2 with TRBJ1-1, with 7 bases fitting TRBD1. Germline V gene data show CDR1 as SGHTA and CDR2 as FQGNSA. V shed 4 bases, J shed 5 bases, and the junction held 1 base outside the gene matches. The CDR3 extends over 12 amino acids. The CDR3, as DNA: TGTGCCAGCAGCTCAGGGGGGACTGAAGCTTTCTTT. Translation: CASSSGGTEAFF.

This chain joins TRBV27 and TRBJ1-1, with 12 bases identical to TRBD1. From germline, CDR1 is MNHEY and CDR2 SMNVEV (reference sequence). V lost 7 bases and J lost 4; bases outside the gene matches: 7. There are 15 residues in the CDR3. This CDR3 is CASNRDRGLITEAFF. The CDR3 nucleotides read TGTGCCAGCAACCGGGACAGGGGGCTAATCACTGAAGCTTTCTTT.

CDR3 residues: CSASPGYEQYF. CDR3 DNA: TGCAGTGCTTCCCCAGGGTACGAGCAGTACTTC. This chain connects TRBV20-1 to TRBJ2-7, with D perhaps TRBD1 (5 bases). V was clipped by 5 bases and J by 4 bases, with 9 bases between them. The V gene's germline CDR1 is DFQATT and CDR2 SNEGSKA (reference sequence). The CDR3 is 11 residues long.

The chain joins TRBV6-5 to TRBJ2-7; D is perhaps TRBD1 (5 bases). The V and J ends lost 2 bases and 3 bases respectively, with 14 bases between them. Germline V gene data show CDR1 as MNHEY and CDR2 as SVGAGI. The CDR3 covers 15 residues. The CDR3 DNA reads as TGTGCCAGCAGTTACGTGGCAGGGTCGTTCTACGAGCAGTACGTC. It codes for CASSYVAGSFYEQYV.

The chain recombines TRBV9 with TRBJ2-3; 7 nucleotides line up with TRBD2. CDR3 length equals 17 residues. Germline values: CDR1 SGDLS, CDR2 YYNGEE. With V trimmed by 4 bases and J by 5 bases, 16 bases remained unmatched. The DNA of the CDR3 is TGTGCCAGCAGCTCCCGGGGGGACTCGTTGAGGGTAGATACGCAGTATTTT. Amino acids: CASSSRGDSLRVDTQYF.

This clone was observed a few times. The chain is built from TRBV19 and TRBJ1-2; D remains ambiguous. V was cut by 7 bases and J by 5 bases, with 8 bases left in between. The germline CDR1 and CDR2 sequences are LNHDA and SQIVND (reference sequence). This CDR3 is 11 amino acids long. This chain's CDR3 is CASIGGYGYTF. CDR3 DNA sequence: TGTGCCAGTATCGGCGGATATGGCTACACCTTC.

This clone was found once. The chain is built from TRBV2 and TRBJ2-2; D not certain. The V and J ends lost 5 bases and 8 bases respectively, with 6 bases between them. CDR3 length equals 11 residues. Germline V lookup: CDR1 SNHLY, CDR2 FYNNEI. The CDR3 sequence: CASSPGGELFF. Here the CDR3 DNA reads TGTGCCAGCAGTCCCGGGGGGGAGCTGTTTTTT.

This clone was detected a few times. The rearrangement uses TRBV5-5 and TRBJ2-7, with TRBD1 matching 7 bases. Germline V gives CDR1 SGHKS, CDR2 YYEKEE (reference sequence). CDR3 length equals 15 residues. Trimming took 5 bases from V and 4 from J; bases not matched to a gene: 12. CDR3 sequence (DNA): TGTGCCAGCAGTTTTATCCGGGACAGAAATTACGAGCAGTACTTC. As protein: CASSFIRDRNYEQYF. Based on the CDR3 plus reference TRBV5-5 and TRBJ2-7, the full variable domain is DAGVTQSPTHLIKTRGQQVTLRCSPISGHKSVSWYQQVLGQGPQFIFQYYEKEERGRGNFPDRFSARQFPNYSSELNVNALLLGDSALYLCASSFIRDRNYEQYFGPGTRLTVT.

The chain uses TRBV6-5 and TRBJ1-2; the D is unclear. The CDR3 contains 12 residues. CDR1 and CDR2 from the germline V gene are MNHEY and SVGAGI. The germline V and J ends were trimmed by 8 bases and 1 base, with 8 bases remaining between them. CDR3: CASRGRNYGYTF. CDR3 DNA sequence: TGTGCCAGCCGAGGGCGTAACTATGGCTACACCTTC.

Turning to this clone: Mismatch with germline at one junction end may stem from a read error. This chain uses TRBV7-6 with TRBJ2-2, with a weak D call TRBD2 (7 bases). This CDR3 region has 16 residues. The germline CDR1 and CDR2 sequences are SGHVS and FNYEAQ. The CDR3 spells CANSLDSGGRTGELFF. For the CDR3, the DNA is TGTGCCAACAGCTTAGATTCGGGGGGCCGGACCGGGGAGCTGTTTTTT.

This clone was detected once. This sequence joins TRBV24-1 and TRBJ1-5; D not resolved. This CDR3 region has 16 residues. CDR1 KGHDR and CDR2 SFDVKD come from the germline V gene. With 2 bases removed from V and 2 bases from J, the gap between germline ends came to 12 bases. The CDR3: CATSDSKRAGNQPQHF. The CDR3 nucleotides are TGTGCCACCAGTGATTCGAAGAGAGCGGGCAATCAGCCCCAGCATTTT.

The chain combines TRBV6-5 with TRBJ2-1; D uncertain. V dropped 2 bases and J dropped 6 bases, with 11 bases sitting between them. This CDR3 contains 14 residues. Germline-derived CDR1 and CDR2 are MNHEY and SVGAGI. The CDR3 bases are TGTGCCAGCAGTTACGTATCGCAGGCCAATGAGCAGTTCTTC. Amino acid sequence: CASSYVSQANEQFF.

This sequence joins TRBV5-6 and TRBJ2-1; tentative D call: TRBD2 (7 bases). Germline loops: CDR1 SGHDT, CDR2 YYEEEE. This CDR3 contains 12 residues. V lost 4 bases, J lost 7 bases, and 9 bases lay in between. The CDR3 DNA is TGTGCCAGCAGCAAGGGGGGGAATGAGCAGTTCTTC. Its translation is CASSKGGNEQFF.